What follows describes a single TCR beta chain. Its antigen is unknown. CDR1 is MNHEY and CDR2 is SMNVEV in the germline V gene (reference sequence). CDR3 length equals 15 residues. Trimming shortened V by 4 bases and J by 2 bases, and 12 bases separated the two germline ends. The sample originates from a study of OX40 agonist ivuxolimab in advanced cancers. Study as a whole: Partial responses were achieved by three patients: one hepatocellular carcinoma, two cutaneous melanoma. Whole-study results and caveats: Low normalized T-cell clonal expansion was also seen in some nonresponders. Among patients with partial responses at 0.1-3.0 mg/kg, clonal expansion was among the lowest.

The method was immunoSEQ multiplex PCR; TCRdb's version includes in-frame clones alone and lacks a portion of them. The repertoire consists of roughly 65,000 clones, with 90% occurring once and the leading ten covering roughly 10%. This chain joins TRBV27 and TRBJ2-1; TRBD1 might be the D (5 bases). This sample comprised CD4+ or CD8+ T cells sorted from blood, obtained in a trial of the OX40 agonist ivuxolimab. This TCR was recovered from an adult with an advanced solid tumor such as melanoma, head and neck, liver or kidney cancer. CDR3 nucleotides: TGTGCCAGCAGTTCCGCCAGGGTCCCCTACAATGAGCAGTTCTTC. This encodes CASSSARVPYNEQFF.